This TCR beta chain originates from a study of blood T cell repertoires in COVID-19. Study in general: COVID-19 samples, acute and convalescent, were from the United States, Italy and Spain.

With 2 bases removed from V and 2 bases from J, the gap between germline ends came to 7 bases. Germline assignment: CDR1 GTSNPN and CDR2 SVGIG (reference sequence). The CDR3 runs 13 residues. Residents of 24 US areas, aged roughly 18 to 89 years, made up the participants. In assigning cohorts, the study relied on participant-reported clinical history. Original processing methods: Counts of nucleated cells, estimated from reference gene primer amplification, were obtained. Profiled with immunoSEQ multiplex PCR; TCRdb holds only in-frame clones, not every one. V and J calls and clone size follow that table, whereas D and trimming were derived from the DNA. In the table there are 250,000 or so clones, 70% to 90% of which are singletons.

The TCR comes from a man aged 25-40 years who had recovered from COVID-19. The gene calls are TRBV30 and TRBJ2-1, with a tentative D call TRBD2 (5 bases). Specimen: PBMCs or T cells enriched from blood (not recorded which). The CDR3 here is CAWSTGTYNEQFF. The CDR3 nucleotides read TGTGCCTGGAGTACGGGAACCTACAATGAGCAGTTCTTC.